This TCR beta chain was found in a study of shared clonotypes between healthy human individuals. Sorted-subset replicate PCR reactions were performed with approximately 200 ng DNA, corresponding to 30,000 to 35,000 T cell genomes. Authors' analysis steps: As immunoSEQ supplied junction-only sequences (without quality scores), filtering differed. TCRdb's copy holds only in-frame clones and misses some; the assay was immunoSEQ multiplex PCR. V, J and clone size were drawn from that table, and D and trimming were deduced from the DNA. Of almost 700,000 clones listed, about 91% were seen once; the top ten hold 24%. Naive CD8 cells were CD45RO-negative, positively selected for CCR7, excluding terminally differentiated effector memory CD45RA+ cells. CDR1 is SGHVT and CDR2 is SQSDAQ in the germline V gene. Trimming stripped 5 bases from V and 4 bases from J, with 17 bases between. CDR3 length equals 15 residues.

The chain is built from TRBV7-4 and TRBJ1-2; D not certain. The sample consisted of naive CD8+ T cells sorted from blood. This clonotype was sampled from a man younger than 40 in good health. The CDR3: CASSPRARKTYGYTF. The CDR3 DNA reads as TGTGCCAGCAGCCCTCGTGCTCGAAAGACCTATGGCTACACCTTC.